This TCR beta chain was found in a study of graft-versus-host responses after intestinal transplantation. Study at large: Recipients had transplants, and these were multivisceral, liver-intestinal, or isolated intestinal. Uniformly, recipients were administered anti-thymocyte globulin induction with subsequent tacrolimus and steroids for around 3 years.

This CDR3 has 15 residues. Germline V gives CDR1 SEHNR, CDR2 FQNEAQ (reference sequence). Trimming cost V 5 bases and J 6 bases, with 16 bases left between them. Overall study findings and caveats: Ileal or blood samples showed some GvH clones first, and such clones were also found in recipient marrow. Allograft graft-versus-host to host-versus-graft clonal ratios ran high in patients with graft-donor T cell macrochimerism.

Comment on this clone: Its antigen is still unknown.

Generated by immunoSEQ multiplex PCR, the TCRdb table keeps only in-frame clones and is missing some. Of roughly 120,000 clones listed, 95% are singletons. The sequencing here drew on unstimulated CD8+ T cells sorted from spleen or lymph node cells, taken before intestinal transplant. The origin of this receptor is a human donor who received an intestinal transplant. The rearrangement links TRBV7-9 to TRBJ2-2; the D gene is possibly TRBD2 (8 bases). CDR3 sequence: CASSPGGGLAGELFF. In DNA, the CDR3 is TGTGCCAGCAGCCCGGGAGGGGGCCTGGCCGGGGAGCTGTTTTTT. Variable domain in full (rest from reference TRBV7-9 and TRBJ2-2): DTGVSQNPRHKITKRGQNVTFRCDPISEHNRLYWYRQTLGQGPEFLTYFQNEAQLEKSRLLSDRFSAERPKGSFSTLEIQRTEQGDSAMYLCASSPGGGLAGELFFGEGSRLTVL.